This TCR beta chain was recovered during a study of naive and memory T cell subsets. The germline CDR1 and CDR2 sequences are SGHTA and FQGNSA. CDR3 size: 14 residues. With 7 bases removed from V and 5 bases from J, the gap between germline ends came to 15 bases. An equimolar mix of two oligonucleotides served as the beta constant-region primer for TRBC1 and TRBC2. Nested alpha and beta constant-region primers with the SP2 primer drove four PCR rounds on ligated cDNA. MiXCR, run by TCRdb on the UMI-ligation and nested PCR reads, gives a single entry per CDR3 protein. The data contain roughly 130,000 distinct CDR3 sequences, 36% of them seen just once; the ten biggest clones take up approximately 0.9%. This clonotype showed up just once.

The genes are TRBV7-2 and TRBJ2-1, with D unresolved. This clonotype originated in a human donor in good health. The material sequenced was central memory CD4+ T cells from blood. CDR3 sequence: CASTLSRANNEQFF. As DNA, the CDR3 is TGTGCCAGCACCCTTAGTAGGGCGAACAATGAGCAGTTCTTC.